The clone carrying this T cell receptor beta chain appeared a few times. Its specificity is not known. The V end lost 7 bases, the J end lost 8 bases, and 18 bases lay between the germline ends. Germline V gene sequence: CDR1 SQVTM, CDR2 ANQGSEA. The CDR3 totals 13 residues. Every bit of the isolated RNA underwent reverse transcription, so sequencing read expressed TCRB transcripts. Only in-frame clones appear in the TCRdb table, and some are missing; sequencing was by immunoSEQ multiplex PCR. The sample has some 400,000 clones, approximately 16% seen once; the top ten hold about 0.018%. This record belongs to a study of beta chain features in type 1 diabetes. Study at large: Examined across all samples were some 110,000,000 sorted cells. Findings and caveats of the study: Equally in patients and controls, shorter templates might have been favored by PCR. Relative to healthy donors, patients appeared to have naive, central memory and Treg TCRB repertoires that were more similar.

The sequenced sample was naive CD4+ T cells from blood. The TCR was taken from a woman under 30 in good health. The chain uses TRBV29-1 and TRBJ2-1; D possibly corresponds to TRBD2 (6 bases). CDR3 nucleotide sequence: TGCAGCGCCAAGGCGGGGACCATTGATGAGCAGTTCTTC. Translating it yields CSAKAGTIDEQFF.